This record concerns one T cell receptor (beta chain) sequence. The sample's time point: newly diagnosed GD, antithyroid drugs for less than 3 months. From PBMCs, RNA was extracted and then used to make the TCR library. HTBI primers from iRepertoire and Arm-PCR of CDR3 regions yielded the TCR beta libraries. TCRdb passed the multiplex PCR reads through MiXCR, listing each CDR3 protein once. The repertoire has 420,000 or so distinct CDR3 sequences, 16% of them found once; the top ten carry about 25%. The sample is drawn from a study of regulatory T cells in long-lasting Graves disease. From germline, CDR1 is LGHDT and CDR2 YNNKEL (reference sequence). The CDR3 is made up of 13 amino acids. Trimming took off 5 bases at V and 13 bases at J, with 18 bases between the two ends. These data were likewise used in another study, on T cells in Graves' hyperthyroidism and ophthalmopathy.

This sequence originates from a woman between 18 and 29 years old with Graves disease. This specimen was peripheral blood mononuclear cells (PBMCs), taken at new diagnosis, from a patient treated with antithyroid drugs. The chain uses TRBV3-1 and TRBJ2-1; TRBD2 might be the D (6 bases). The DNA for the CDR3 is TGTGCCAGCAGCGAGGGACTGTTTGTGAAACAGTTCTTC. It codes for CASSEGLFVKQFF.